The clone carrying this T cell receptor beta chain showed up many times. Antigen specificity is unknown. This sample is drawn from a study of CD8 T cells in ankylosing spondylitis. Overall study results and limits: Seven to nine highly homologous variants formed a TCR beta motif that appeared characteristic of ankylosing spondylitis blood. Matched synovial fluid from ankylosing spondylitis patients was reported to be enriched for disease-linked clones.

Quantitative molecular-barcoded 5'-RACE generated the TCR beta libraries. TCRdb independently ran MiXCR on the 5' RACE reads; one entry per CDR3 protein. The table records 50,000 to 70,000 distinct CDR3 sequences, around 6.5% of them present only once. The V end was cut by 0 bases, the J end by 6 bases, with 14 bases between. Germline V gives CDR1 WSHSY, CDR2 SAAADI. The CDR3 totals 15 residues. What was sequenced was synovial fluid, either unsorted or a sorted T cell fraction (not recorded which). The TCR sequence derives from a male donor with ankylosing spondylitis. This sequence joins TRBV10-2 and TRBJ1-1, with D hard to call. This CDR3 reads CASSESRLGKPEAFF. The CDR3, as DNA: TGCGCCAGCAGTGAGTCGAGACTGGGGAAGCCTGAAGCTTTCTTT.